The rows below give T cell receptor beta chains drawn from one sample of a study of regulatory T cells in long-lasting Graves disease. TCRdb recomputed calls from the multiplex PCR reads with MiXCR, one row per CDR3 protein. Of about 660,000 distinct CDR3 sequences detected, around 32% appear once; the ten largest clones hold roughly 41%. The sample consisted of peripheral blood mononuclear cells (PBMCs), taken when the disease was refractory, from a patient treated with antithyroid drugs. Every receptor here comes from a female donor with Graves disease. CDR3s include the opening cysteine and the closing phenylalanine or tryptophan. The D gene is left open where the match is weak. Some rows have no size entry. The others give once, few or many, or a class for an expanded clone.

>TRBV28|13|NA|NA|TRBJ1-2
CASRGLDRYGYTF
TGTGCCAGCAGGGGACTAGACCGCTATGGCTACACCTTC
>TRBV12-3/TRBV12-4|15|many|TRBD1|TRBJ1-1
CASSSTMTGSTEAFF
TGTGCCAGCAGCTCGACTATGACAGGGTCCACTGAAGCTTTCTTT
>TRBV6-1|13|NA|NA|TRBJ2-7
CASSSNRGGEQYF
TGTGCCAGCAGTAGCAACAGGGGAGGCGAGCAGTACTTC
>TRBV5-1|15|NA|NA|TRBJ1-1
CASSLRGETNTEAFF
TGCGCCAGCAGCTTGCGAGGAGAGACGAACACTGAAGCTTTCTTT
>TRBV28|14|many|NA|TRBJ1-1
CASSTDRRNTEAFF
TGTGCCAGCAGCACCGACAGGCGGAACACTGAAGCTTTCTTT
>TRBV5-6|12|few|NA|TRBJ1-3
CASSLTMSTIYF
TGTGCCAGCAGCTTGACGATGAGCACCATATATTTT
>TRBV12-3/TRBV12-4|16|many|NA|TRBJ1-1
CASSLDVQRPNTEAFF
TGTGCCAGCAGTTTAGACGTTCAGAGGCCTAACACTGAAGCTTTCTTT
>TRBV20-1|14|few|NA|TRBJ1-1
CSASGGRVGTEAFF
TGCAGTGCTAGTGGCGGCAGGGTTGGGACTGAAGCTTTCTTT
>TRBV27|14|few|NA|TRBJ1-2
CASSFRASNYGYTF
TGTGCCAGCAGTTTCAGGGCCAGTAACTATGGCTACACCTTC
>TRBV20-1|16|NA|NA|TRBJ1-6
CSARDQGWAYNSPLHF
TGCAGTGCTAGAGATCAGGGTTGGGCCTATAATTCACCCCTCCACTTT
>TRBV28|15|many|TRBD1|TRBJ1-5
CASSDGTGPGQPQHF
TGTGCCAGCAGTGACGGGACAGGGCCAGGGCAGCCCCAGCATTTT
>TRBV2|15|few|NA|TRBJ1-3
CASRQGLTSGNTIYF
TGTGCCAGCAGGCAAGGACTGACCTCTGGAAACACCATATATTTT
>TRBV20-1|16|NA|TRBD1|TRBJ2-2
CSARVGTGPYTGELFF
TGCAGTGCTAGAGTCGGGACAGGACCATACACCGGGGAGCTGTTTTTT
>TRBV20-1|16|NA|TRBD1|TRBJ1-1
CSASAGGGGGNTEAFF
TGCAGTGCTAGTGCAGGGGGCGGAGGTGGGAACACTGAAGCTTTCTTT
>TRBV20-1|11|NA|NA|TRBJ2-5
CSAEVGETQYF
TGCAGTGCAGAGGTCGGGGAGACCCAGTACTTC
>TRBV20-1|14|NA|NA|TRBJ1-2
CSASLSGVSYGYTF
TGCAGTGCTAGTCTTAGTGGAGTGAGCTATGGCTACACCTTC
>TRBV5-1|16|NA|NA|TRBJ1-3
CASSFDSLSSGNTIYF
TGCGCCAGCAGCTTTGACAGTCTAAGCTCTGGAAACACCATATATTTT
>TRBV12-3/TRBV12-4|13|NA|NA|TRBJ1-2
CASALGVGYGYTF
TGTGCCAGCGCCCTTGGGGTGGGCTATGGCTACACCTTC
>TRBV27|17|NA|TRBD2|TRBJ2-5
CASSPSAGGLRGETQYF
TGTGCCAGCAGTCCCTCAGCGGGAGGCTTGCGGGGCGAGACCCAGTACTTC
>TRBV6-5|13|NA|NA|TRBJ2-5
CASSYSIRETQYF
TGTGCCAGCAGTTACTCGATTAGAGAGACCCAGTACTTC
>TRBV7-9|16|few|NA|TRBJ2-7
CASTPPWAGTSYEQYF
TGTGCCAGCACCCCTCCATGGGCAGGGACATCTTACGAGCAGTACTTC
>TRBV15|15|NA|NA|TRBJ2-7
CATSRDKGISYEQYF
TGTGCCACCAGCAGAGATAAAGGCATATCCTACGAGCAGTACTTC
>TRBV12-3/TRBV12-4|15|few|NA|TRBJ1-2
CASQTTFGPPSGYTF
TGTGCCAGTCAGACAACCTTCGGACCTCCATCTGGCTACACCTTC
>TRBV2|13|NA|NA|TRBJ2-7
CASSPDFSNEQYF
TGTGCCAGCAGCCCCGACTTTTCAAACGAGCAGTACTTC
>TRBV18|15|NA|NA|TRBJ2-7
CASSPDSPSGYEQYF
TGTGCCAGCTCACCAGACAGCCCGTCGGGGTACGAGCAGTACTTC
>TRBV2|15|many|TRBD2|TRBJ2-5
CANPAASGRRETQYF
TGTGCCAACCCCGCCGCTAGCGGGAGAAGAGAGACCCAGTACTTC
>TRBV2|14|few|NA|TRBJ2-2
CASTTILNTGELFF
TGTGCCAGCACCACTATCCTTAACACCGGGGAGCTGTTTTTT
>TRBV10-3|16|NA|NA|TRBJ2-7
CAIQTGVGTETYEQYF
TGTGCCATCCAAACGGGGGTAGGGACTGAGACCTACGAGCAGTACTTC
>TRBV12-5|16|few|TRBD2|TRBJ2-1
CASGSSRETRGNEQFF
TGTGCTAGTGGCTCCTCGCGGGAGACGCGGGGCAATGAGCAGTTCTTC
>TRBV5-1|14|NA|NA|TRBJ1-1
CASSLDGIGTEAFF
TGCGCCAGCAGCCTGGACGGGATCGGCACTGAAGCTTTCTTT
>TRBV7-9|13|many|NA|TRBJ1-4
CASSLGGGEKLFF
TGTGCCAGCAGTTTAGGGGGTGGCGAAAAACTGTTTTTT
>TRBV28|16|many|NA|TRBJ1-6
CASSFPAARSNSPLHF
TGTGCCAGCAGTTTCCCCGCGGCCAGGAGCAATTCACCCCTCCACTTT
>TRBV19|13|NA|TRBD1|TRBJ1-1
CASSANRGPEAFF
TGTGCCAGTAGTGCGAACAGGGGGCCCGAAGCTTTCTTT
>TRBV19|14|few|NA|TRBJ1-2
CASSMGVLNYGYTF
TGTGCCAGTAGTATGGGGGTTCTAAACTATGGCTACACCTTC
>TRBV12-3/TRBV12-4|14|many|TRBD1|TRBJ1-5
CASGGQGGNQPQHF
TGTGCCAGCGGAGGACAGGGAGGCAATCAGCCCCAGCATTTT
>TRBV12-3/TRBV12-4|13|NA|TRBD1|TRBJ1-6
CASRQGMTSPLHF
TGTGCCAGCAGACAGGGGATGACTTCACCCCTCCACTTT
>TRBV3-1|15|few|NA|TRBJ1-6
CASSQETGGGSPLHF
TGTGCCAGCAGCCAAGAAACGGGGGGTGGTTCACCCCTCCACTTT
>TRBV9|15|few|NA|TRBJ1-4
CASSVDGGVDEKLFF
TGTGCCAGCAGCGTAGACGGGGGGGTAGATGAAAAACTGTTTTTT
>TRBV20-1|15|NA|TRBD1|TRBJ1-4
CSARDVAGGNEKLFF
TGCAGTGCTAGAGATGTGGCAGGGGGGAATGAAAAACTGTTTTTT
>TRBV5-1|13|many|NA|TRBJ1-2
CASSPTLTSGYTF
TGCGCCAGCAGTCCTACACTGACCTCTGGCTACACCTTC
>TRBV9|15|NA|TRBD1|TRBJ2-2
CASSSGTDNTRELFF
TGTGCCAGCAGCTCAGGGACAGACAACACCAGGGAGCTGTTTTTT
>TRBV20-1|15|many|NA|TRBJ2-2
CSAKVDSRVGGELFF
TGCAGTGCTAAAGTTGACTCGAGGGTTGGCGGGGAGCTGTTTTTT
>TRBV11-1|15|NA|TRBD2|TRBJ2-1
CASSLRLAAYNEQFF
TGTGCCAGCAGCTTAAGGCTAGCGGCCTACAATGAGCAGTTCTTC